A single sample gave rise to the 21 T cell receptor beta chains below, sequenced in a study of shared clonotypes between healthy human individuals. Assay: immunoSEQ multiplex PCR; the TCRdb copy retains only in-frame clones and omits some. In the table there are over 1.5 million clones, around 98% of which are singletons. The specimen sequenced was naive CD4+ T cells sorted from blood. Regarding subset: CD45RA+ positively selected. The receptors originated from a man aged 25 to 40 in good health.

The chain carries TRBV27 and TRBJ1-5; D is undetermined. Germline-derived CDR1 and CDR2 are MNHEY and SMNVEV (reference sequence). The CDR3 is 14 amino acids. Between the trimmed V and J ends, which lost 8 bases and 0 bases, there was a span of 11 bases. The chain's CDR3 is CASGLGYSNQPQHF. The CDR3 DNA follows: TGTGCCAGCGGGCTGGGGTATAGCAATCAGCCCCAGCATTTT.

The CDR3 is CASSLVGTSGSFPSYEQYF. The CDR3 DNA follows: TGCGCCAGCAGCTTGGTAGGGACTAGCGGGAGTTTCCCCTCCTACGAGCAGTACTTC. The chain carries TRBV5-1 and TRBJ2-7, with 14 bases lining up with TRBD2. Germline V gene data show CDR1 as SGHRS and CDR2 as YFSETQ. The V segment lost 0 bases and the J segment 0 bases; nucleotides outside the gene matches: 8. This CDR3 contains 19 residues.

The gene calls are TRBV5-1 and TRBJ2-1; the D gene is possibly TRBD1 (5 bases). This CDR3 is 17 amino acids long. Trimming cost V 2 bases and J 4 bases, with 19 bases left between them. The V gene's germline CDR1 is SGHRS and CDR2 YFSETQ. The CDR3 here is CASSFDKGSPSYNEQFF. The DNA for the CDR3 is TGCGCCAGCAGCTTTGATAAGGGGTCGCCCTCATACAATGAGCAGTTCTTC.

This chain uses TRBV7-2 with TRBJ2-7; D uncertain. This CDR3 comprises 12 residues. Per germline, CDR1 SGHTA and CDR2 FQGNSA. Trimming shortened V by 3 bases and J by 2 bases, and 5 bases separated the two germline ends. CDR3: CASSFRAYEQYF. The CDR3 DNA is TGTGCCAGCAGCTTTCGGGCCTACGAGCAGTACTTC.

The chain combines TRBV29-1 with TRBJ2-1, with 8 bases that match TRBD2. Germline V lookup: CDR1 SQVTM, CDR2 ANQGSEA. The J segment lost 6 bases and the V segment lost 8 bases, leaving 12 bases of the junction unmatched. The CDR3 sequence is 14 residues long. CDR3 sequence reads: CSSRQREPGNEQFF. CDR3 bases: TGCAGCTCTAGGCAGCGGGAGCCAGGCAATGAGCAGTTCTTC.

This chain uses TRBV2 with TRBJ2-7, with 8 bases matching TRBD1. Germline loops: CDR1 SNHLY, CDR2 FYNNEI. The CDR3 length is 14 residues. With V trimmed by 8 bases and J by 4 bases, 10 bases remained unmatched. In DNA form, the CDR3 reads TGTGCCAGCGTCGTGGGGACAGGAGTATACGAGCAGTACTTC. Amino acids: CASVVGTGVYEQYF. Based on the CDR3 plus reference TRBV2 and TRBJ2-7, the full variable domain is EPEVTQTPSHQVTQMGQEVILRCVPISNHLYFYWYRQILGQKVEFLVSFYNNEISEKSEIFDDQFSVERPDGSNFTLKIRSTKLEDSAMYFCASVVGTGVYEQYFGPGTRLTVT.

The gene calls are TRBV18 and TRBJ2-2; D possibly matches TRBD1 or TRBD2 (5 bases each). The V end was cut by 3 bases, the J end by 6 bases, with 26 bases between. Germline CDR1 is KGHSH and CDR2 is LQKENI. The CDR3 is 19 amino acids. CDR3 amino acids: CASSPTSTAGSGRSGELFF. The CDR3 bases are TGTGCCAGCTCACCTACCAGCACGGCAGGGAGTGGTAGGTCCGGGGAGCTGTTTTTT.

As to this clone: Other DNA variants within this sample encode the same CDR3. The chain uses TRBV2 and TRBJ2-7; D ambiguous. Looked up from germline, CDR1 is SNHLY and CDR2 is FYNNEI. The ends were cut back, 4 bases at V and 3 bases at J, with 1 base in the middle. The CDR3 length is 10 residues. CDR3 bases: TGTGCCAGCAGTGTCTACGAGCAGTACTTC. Translated: CASSVYEQYF.

This clone was picked up one time. J is TRBJ2-1 and V is TRBV18; 9 bases agree with TRBD1. With 3 bases clipped from V and 3 bases from J, the junction kept 3 bases outside the gene matches. Per germline, CDR1 KGHSH and CDR2 LQKENI. CDR3 size: 15 residues. The chain's CDR3 is CASSPGTGYYNEQFF. CDR3 nucleotides: TGTGCCAGCTCACCCGGGACAGGGTACTACAATGAGCAGTTCTTC.

The chain recombines TRBV18 with TRBJ2-3; D not certain. Deletions cut 3 bases from V and 0 bases from J, with 10 bases between. Germline CDR1 and CDR2: KGHSH and LQKENI. This CDR3 contains 15 residues. The CDR3 DNA sequence: TGTGCCAGCTCACCTCGACACACTAGCACAGATACGCAGTATTTT. It yields the protein CASSPRHTSTDTQYF.

The V and J genes are TRBV7-9 and TRBJ2-7; the D gene could be TRBD1 or TRBD2 (6 bases each). The length of the CDR3 is 16 residues. Germline-derived CDR1 and CDR2 are SEHNR and FQNEAQ (reference sequence). The germline V and J ends were trimmed by 6 bases and 2 bases, with 20 bases remaining between them. The CDR3 protein is CASSRPRGAIPYEQYF. The CDR3 coding sequence is TGTGCCAGCAGTCGCCCAAGGGGGGCCATACCCTACGAGCAGTACTTC.

The J gene is TRBJ1-3, the V gene TRBV30; unclear D gene. The CDR3 spans 13 residues. In germline, CDR1 is GTSNPN, CDR2 SVGIG (reference sequence). V dropped 5 bases and J dropped 0 bases, with 8 bases sitting between them. The CDR3 protein is CAWEKVSGNTIYF. The CDR3 DNA reads TGTGCCTGGGAGAAAGTCTCTGGAAACACCATATATTTT.

The CDR3 DNA is TGCGCCAGCAGCAGGGGACAGGATTCACGAGGGAACACTGAAGCTTTCTTT. Protein product: CASSRGQDSRGNTEAFF. The chain carries TRBV5-1 and TRBJ1-1; TRBD1 aligns across 8 bases. From germline, CDR1 is SGHRS and CDR2 YFSETQ. There are 17 residues in the CDR3. With 4 bases clipped from V and 1 base from J, the junction kept 12 bases outside the gene matches.

The count of this clone is one. V usage is TRBV5-4 and J usage is TRBJ2-5, with TRBD1 matching 8 bases. CDR3 length: 14 residues. Germline-derived CDR1 and CDR2 are SGHNT and YYREEE (reference sequence). V shed 1 base and J 3 bases; nucleotides not matched to a gene: 2. The CDR3 sequence: CASSLQGAEETQYF. The CDR3 DNA follows: TGTGCCAGCAGCTTGCAGGGGGCTGAAGAGACCCAGTACTTC.

V is TRBV7-9 and J is TRBJ2-7; a weak D match, TRBD2 (5 bases). Germline CDR1 is SEHNR and CDR2 is FQNEAQ (reference sequence). The CDR3 runs 14 residues. Trimming removed 5 bases at V and 0 bases at J, with 11 bases between. The CDR3 loop is CASSEPGGSYEQYF. The CDR3 region has the DNA TGTGCCAGCAGCGAACCCGGAGGCTCCTACGAGCAGTACTTC.

This chain connects TRBV5-1 to TRBJ2-5; the D is unclear. V was shortened by 2 bases and J by 1 base, with 9 bases between the two germline ends. The CDR3 has 14 amino acids. In germline, CDR1 is SGHRS, CDR2 YFSETQ. The CDR3 reads CASSLSGAQETQYF. CDR3 DNA sequence: TGCGCCAGCAGCTTATCCGGAGCCCAAGAGACCCAGTACTTC.

Comment on this clone: Different DNA sequences within this sample yield the same CDR3. The chain is built from TRBV25-1 and TRBJ1-1; TRBD1 agrees at 7 bases. From germline, CDR1 is MGHDK and CDR2 SYGVNS. CDR3 length: 13 residues. V lost 6 bases, J lost 5 bases, and 6 bases stayed unmatched. The CDR3 DNA sequence: TGTGCCAGCAGGCGACAGGGAGGAACTGAAGCTTTCTTT. It specifies CASRRQGGTEAFF.

The rearrangement joins TRBV5-1 to TRBJ2-1; D unresolved. The V end was cut by 1 base, the J end by 10 bases, with 12 bases between. CDR3 length: 13 amino acids. Germline V lookup: CDR1 SGHRS, CDR2 YFSETQ. CDR3 nucleotides: TGCGCCAGCAGCTTGAAAGTTGCCGTGGAGCAGTTCTTC. Protein product: CASSLKVAVEQFF.

The rearrangement links TRBV28 to TRBJ1-5; the D gene is possibly TRBD1 (6 bases). V was shortened by 10 bases and J by 6 bases, with 13 bases between the two germline ends. This CDR3 is built from 12 residues. Per germline, CDR1 MDHEN and CDR2 SYDVKM. CDR3 bases: TGTGCCATCGGGGGCAGGGGTCAGCCCCAGCATTTT. The encoded protein is CAIGGRGQPQHF. The full variable domain, its missing parts supplied by reference TRBV28 and TRBJ1-5, is DVKVTQSSRYLVKRTGEKVFLECVQDMDHENMFWYRQDPGLGLRLIYFSYDVKMKEKGDIPEGYSVSREKKERFSLILESASTNQTSMYLCAIGGRGQPQHFGDGTRLSIL.

This clone was seen once. At the DNA level, this CDR3 is encoded by other sequences in the same sample as well. The chain is built from TRBV6-6 and TRBJ2-1, with D possibly being TRBD2 (6 bases). CDR3 length: 15 residues. V lost 5 bases, J lost 2 bases, and 13 bases lay in between. The germline CDR1 and CDR2 sequences are MNHNY and SVGAGI (reference sequence). The CDR3 is CASSPTGLTYNEQFF. The CDR3 DNA reads as TGTGCCAGCAGTCCAACGGGACTCACCTACAATGAGCAGTTCTTC.

This clone was counted once. Other nucleotide sequences in the sample specify the same CDR3. The chain employs TRBV15 and TRBJ2-7, with D tentatively TRBD2 (5 bases). CDR1 is LNHNV and CDR2 is YYDKDF in the germline V gene (reference sequence). Trimming took off 0 bases at V and 0 bases at J, with 9 bases between the two ends. The CDR3 length is 15 residues. As DNA, the CDR3 is TGTGCCACCAGCAGAGATCTAGGGAGCTCCTACGAGCAGTACTTC. Translated, it gives CATSRDLGSSYEQYF. The variable domain in full, with the rest retrieved from reference TRBV15 and TRBJ2-7, is DAMVIQNPRYQVTQFGKPVTLSCSQTLNHNVMYWYQQKSSQAPKLLFHYYDKDFNNEADTPDNFQSRRPNTSFCFLDIRSPGLGDTAMYLCATSRDLGSSYEQYFGPGTRLTVT.